These T cell receptor beta chains were read from a single sample in a study of blood T cell repertoires in COVID-19. Repertoires were generated with immunoSEQ multiplex PCR, while TCRdb's copy carries only in-frame clones and drops some. The table shows over 250,000 clones, with 70% to 90% occurring only once. Sequencing used peripheral blood. The receptors here all came from a woman in her 70s with acute or convalescent COVID-19. Each CDR3 is given with its conserved first and last residue. A D gene is named only where the DNA matches it firmly. Clone size is stated in some rows and not others, as once, few, many or a class when expanded.

NA	TRBJ1-5	NA	TRBV19	TGTGCCAGTAGTGGCGGACAGAACAATCAGCCCCAGCATTTT	CASSGGQNNQPQHF
NA	TRBJ1-5	NA	TRBV6-6	TGTGCCAGCGCCTTACAGGGCCATCAGCCCCAGCATTTT	CASALQGHQPQHF
NA	TRBJ1-5	TRBD1	TRBV19	TGTGCCAGTAGCGAGAGGACAGGGGCCAATCAGCCCCAGCATTTT	CASSERTGANQPQHF
NA	TRBJ2-1	TRBD1	TRBV6-5	TGTGCCAGCTTTTCGGGACAGGGACGTTTCAATGAGCAGTTCTTC	CASFSGQGRFNEQFF
once	TRBJ1-1	TRBD1	TRBV4-2	TGTGCCAGCAGCCACCGGACAGGGGAAAATCCCAGTGGTTTCTTT	CASSHRTGENPSGFF
NA	TRBJ1-4	NA	TRBV5-1	TGCGCCAGCAGCTTGGCCGAGGGTGCAACTAATGAAAAACTGTTTTTT	CASSLAEGATNEKLFF
few	TRBJ1-1	NA	TRBV5-5	TGTGCCAGCAGCCCGGACGCTGGGAGGACTGAAGCTTTCTTT	CASSPDAGRTEAFF
NA	TRBJ2-2	NA	TRBV5-8	TGTGCCAGCAGCTTGCGGCTAGCTTCGACCGGGGAGCTGTTTTTT	CASSLRLASTGELFF
NA	TRBJ1-1	NA	TRBV3-1/TRBV3-2	TGTGCCAGCAGCCAAGCCAGGGGGAACACTGAAGCTTTCTTT	CASSQARGNTEAFF
NA	TRBJ1-1	NA	TRBV12-3/TRBV12-4	TGTGCCAGCAGCCCTCAGGGGACTGAAGCTTTCTTT	CASSPQGTEAFF
NA	TRBJ1-6	NA	TRBV4-1	TGCGCCAGCAGCCATGACTCTGCAGGGGAATCACCCCTCCACTTT	CASSHDSAGESPLHF
once	TRBJ2-2	NA	TRBV19	TGTGCCAGTAGTCCCAAGAGGGGGTACACCGGGGAGCTGTTTTTT	CASSPKRGYTGELFF
NA	TRBJ1-6	NA	TRBV6-6	TGTGCCAGCAGTTACCCCGAGCAGGGTTCACCCCTCCACTTT	CASSYPEQGSPLHF
NA	TRBJ2-1	TRBD1	TRBV3-1/TRBV3-2	TGTGCCAGCAGCAACCGGGACAGTAACAATGAGCAGTTCTTC	CASSNRDSNNEQFF
few	TRBJ2-6	NA	TRBV2	TGTGCCAGCGGCGGACAGTCTGGGGCCAACGTCCTGACTTTC	CASGGQSGANVLTF
NA	TRBJ2-1	TRBD2	TRBV6-5	TGTGCCAGTGAATTGTATCCCACTGGGGGGGATGAGCAGTTCTTC	CASELYPTGGDEQFF
once	TRBJ1-1	NA	TRBV3-1/TRBV3-2	TGTGCCAGCAGCCCCCCCGGTTCAGGGGCGGGGGCGAACACTGAAGCTTTCTTT	CASSPPGSGAGANTEAFF
once	TRBJ1-6	NA	TRBV20-1	TGCAGTGCTAGTACGCAGGGCCCTTCACCCCTCCACTTT	CSASTQGPSPLHF
NA	TRBJ1-1	NA	TRBV4-1	TGCGCCAGCAGCCAAGATCGGCAGTGGGGGGGGGACACTGAAGCTTTCTTT	CASSQDRQWGGDTEAFF
NA	TRBJ1-1	NA	TRBV3-1/TRBV3-2	TGTGCCAGCAGCCAGGCTAGGGGCACTGAAGCTTTCTTT	CASSQARGTEAFF
NA	TRBJ1-1	NA	TRBV19	TGTGCCAGTAGTATAGGGGGCAAGAACACTGAAGCTTTCTTT	CASSIGGKNTEAFF
NA	TRBJ2-7	TRBD2	TRBV7-3	TGTGCCAGCAGCTTACTAGCGGGTGGCGACGAGCAGTACTTC	CASSLLAGGDEQYF
NA	TRBJ1-5	TRBD1	TRBV19	TGTGCCAGTAGTATCAGGTCCGGGACAGGGGTTAGCAATCAGCCCCAGCATTTT	CASSIRSGTGVSNQPQHF
few	TRBJ1-1	NA	TRBV6-5	TGTGCCAGCAGTCGAACAGCTTACACTGAAGCTTTCTTT	CASSRTAYTEAFF
NA	TRBJ2-5	TRBD1	TRBV5-4	TGTGCCAGCAGCTCCCAGACAGGGGGCGTTGAGACCCAGTACTTC	CASSSQTGGVETQYF
NA	TRBJ2-3	TRBD2	TRBV5-1	TGCGCCAGCAGCTTGGCTAGCGGGGGGCCGGATACGCAGTATTTT	CASSLASGGPDTQYF
NA	TRBJ2-2	TRBD2	TRBV7-2	TGTGCCAGCAGCTTAGGATTGGGGGGGAGAACCGGGGAGCTGTTTTTT	CASSLGLGGRTGELFF
NA	TRBJ2-5	NA	TRBV11-2	TGTGCCAGCAGCTTAGGGACCGTTAGGGGAGAGACCCAGTACTTC	CASSLGTVRGETQYF
NA	TRBJ1-6	TRBD1	TRBV3-1/TRBV3-2	TGTGCCAGCAGCCGCCGACAGGGGCCGAGCTCCTATAATTCACCCCTCCACTTT	CASSRRQGPSSYNSPLHF